This T cell receptor beta chain was profiled in a study of Ad26.COV2.S vaccination and SARS-CoV-2 variants. The CDR3 extends over 15 amino acids. J was trimmed by 0 bases and V by 3 bases; bases with no gene match: 5. Germline V lookup: CDR1 SGDLS, CDR2 YYNGEE. TCRdb keeps only in-frame clones here, not all; method: immunoSEQ multiplex PCR. Of about 480,000 clones listed, around nine tenths are singletons. Treatment indicated: 15 to 20 received Ad26.COV2.S at low or high dose, single or two shots; 5 received placebo; per-sample allocation not given. The samples were gathered on day 63 after the first injection of vaccine or placebo.

The receptor was isolated from a person aged 18-65 years who received the Ad26.COV2.S COVID-19 vaccine or a placebo. The input for sequencing was peripheral blood, taken in a trial of Ad26.COV2.S vaccine versus placebo. The chain recombines TRBV9 with TRBJ2-5, with TRBD1 matching 7 bases. DNA for the CDR3: TGTGCCAGCAGCGGGGGACAGAACTACCAAGAGACCCAGTACTTC. This codes for CASSGGQNYQETQYF.